This TCR beta chain was identified during a study of T cell clonotyping in hematopoietic cell transplantation. Assay: immunoSEQ multiplex PCR; the TCRdb copy retains only in-frame clones and omits some. The sample lists about 27,000 clones, about 94% occurring once. The germline gives CDR1 LNHDA, CDR2 SQIVND (reference sequence). The V end was cut by 7 bases, the J end by 0 bases, with 7 bases between. This CDR3 comprises 14 residues. The V and J genes are TRBV19 and TRBJ1-6; no definite D call. This TCR came from a man aged 50-60 years in good health. Some clones in this sample may be carry-over from other donors' samples. Sequencing was done on a sample of peripheral blood mononuclear cells. CDR3 DNA: TGTGCCAGTACCCGGAGCTCCTATAATTCACCCCTCCACTTT. Protein sequence: CASTRSSYNSPLHF.